Described below is a single TCR beta chain sequence and its context. Its target is unknown. Assay: immunoSEQ multiplex PCR; the TCRdb copy retains only in-frame clones and omits some. The repertoire holds tens of thousands of clones, with approximately 78% as singletons. The data derive from a study of OX40 agonist ivuxolimab in advanced cancers. Study-level information: The group had a mean age of about 65 years, ranged from roughly 23 to 85, and was 82.7% male.

The study's findings and limits: Also present in some nonresponders was a low level of normalized T-cell clonal expansion. CD4+ and CD8+ blood T cells expanded clonally by week 6 at 0.1 to 3.0 mg/kg.

The clonotype originates from an adult with an advanced solid tumor such as melanoma, head and neck, liver or kidney cancer. The specimen comprised CD4+ or CD8+ T cells sorted from blood, sampled in a trial of the OX40 agonist ivuxolimab.

Here the CDR3 DNA reads TGTGCCAGCAGTTACTTGGGGGCCAGGGCCCAGTACTTC. It is translated as CASSYLGARAQYF. J is TRBJ2-5 and V is TRBV6-5; possible D gene TRBD1, 6 bases. V gave up 1 base and J gave up 9 bases, with 12 bases separating them. The CDR3 has 13 residues. CDR1 is MNHEY, CDR2 SVGAGI, per germline.